Listed here are 11 T cell receptor beta chains from one sample, sequenced in a study. TCRdb reprocessed the 5' RACE reads with MiXCR, giving one entry per CDR3 protein. The sample records over 25,000 distinct CDR3 sequences, about 26% being singletons. Sequences were obtained from naive CD4+ T cells sorted from a lymph node. Noted subset: naive CD4+ T cells, CD4+CD45RA+CD25-. These receptor sequences come from a female donor with breast cancer.

The V and J genes are TRBV27 and TRBJ2-1; 9 bases map to TRBD2. Germline V gives CDR1 MNHEY, CDR2 SMNVEV (reference sequence). This CDR3 has 14 residues. The ends lost 7 bases at V and 8 bases at J; junction bases unmatched: 9. In nucleotides, the CDR3 is TGTGCCAGCAAACCGGGACTAGCCGGGTATGAGCAGTTCTTC. This encodes CASKPGLAGYEQFF.

V gene TRBV4-2 combines with J gene TRBJ1-5, with D tentatively TRBD1 (6 bases). V lost 0 bases and J 3 bases, leaving 9 bases between the germline ends. Germline CDR1 is LGHNA and CDR2 is YNFKEQ. This CDR3 is built from 15 residues. CDR3 protein: CASSQDGTINQPQHF. CDR3 nucleotide sequence: TGTGCCAGCAGCCAAGATGGGACAATCAATCAGCCCCAGCATTTT.

This clonotype has more than one count but fewer than ten. The chain uses TRBV7-2 and TRBJ2-2; D is perhaps TRBD1 (5 bases). CDR1 SGHTA and CDR2 FQGNSA come from the germline V gene. This CDR3 contains 17 residues. Trimming removed 2 bases from V and 3 bases from J, with 16 bases in between. The CDR3 reads CASSLNRFPLDTGELFF. CDR3 in DNA: TGTGCCAGCAGCTTAAACAGGTTCCCCCTGGACACCGGGGAGCTGTTTTTT.

The genes are TRBV4-2 and TRBJ2-7, with 14 bases lining up with TRBD2. Germline CDR1 is LGHNA and CDR2 is YNFKEQ. With 0 bases clipped from V and 4 bases from J, the junction kept 5 bases outside the gene matches. The CDR3 extends over 17 amino acids. For the CDR3, the DNA is TGTGCCAGCAGCCAAGATTTCGGACTAGCGGGAGGATACGAGCAGTACTTC. As protein: CASSQDFGLAGGYEQYF.

Of note for this clonotype: A much larger clonotype is one base distant, so this may be a read error. The chain combines TRBV20-1 with TRBJ2-5; D unclear. The CDR3 contains 14 residues. Trimming took 3 bases from V and 1 from J, leaving 12 bases between them. Per germline, CDR1 DFQATT and CDR2 SNEGSKA (reference sequence). CDR3 sequence (DNA): TGCAGTGCTAGGGACGTAAGCTGCCAAGAGACCCAGTACTTC. Protein: CSARDVSCQETQYF.

The sample holds a few counts of this clonotype. The chain employs TRBV6-5 and TRBJ2-3; D call uncertain. Trimming left V 10 bases short and J 0 bases short, with 11 bases between. This CDR3 comprises 13 residues. The V gene's germline CDR1 is MNHEY and CDR2 SVGAGI. CDR3 region: CATKGTSTDTQYF. In DNA, the CDR3 is TGTGCCACCAAGGGTACTAGCACAGATACGCAGTATTTT.

At least ten counts were recorded for this clonotype. The V call is TRBV6-6, the J call TRBJ1-3, with D perhaps TRBD1 (5 bases). Germline V gene lookup returns CDR1 MNHNY and CDR2 SVGAGI (reference sequence). The V end was cut by 6 bases, the J end by 10 bases, with 22 bases between. The CDR3 sequence is 15 residues long. The CDR3: CASSKGRRPLITIYF. The CDR3 coding sequence is TGTGCCAGCAGCAAGGGGAGGCGGCCCCTGATAACCATATATTTT.

There are a few counts of this clonotype. The chain recombines TRBV2 with TRBJ2-4, with D perhaps being TRBD1 or TRBD2 (5 bases each). The CDR3 totals 17 residues. V lost 2 bases and J lost 3, with 17 bases in between. Germline V lookup: CDR1 SNHLY, CDR2 FYNNEI. The CDR3 region is CASSERASGRGKNIQYF. The CDR3 region has the DNA TGTGCCAGCAGTGAAAGGGCAAGCGGTAGGGGCAAAAACATTCAGTACTTC.

This clonotype was found a few times. The V call is TRBV5-4, the J call TRBJ1-4, with 9 bases lining up with TRBD1. The length of the CDR3 is 16 residues. Germline trimming cut 0 bases from V and 7 bases from J; bases unmatched to any gene: 7. Germline CDR1 is SGHNT and CDR2 is YYREEE (reference sequence). The CDR3 here is CASSLAGQGRSEKLFF. CDR3 DNA sequence: TGTGCCAGCAGCTTGGCGGGACAGGGACGATCTGAAAAACTGTTTTTT.

Points on this clonotype: Possible read error: a much larger clone is one base away. The gene calls are TRBV4-2 and TRBJ2-5, with TRBD1 matching 7 bases. The CDR3 runs 15 residues. Germline V gives CDR1 LGHNA, CDR2 YNFKEQ. CDR3 amino acids: CASSQARGQQETQCF. DNA for the CDR3: TGTGCCAGCAGCCAAGCTCGGGGACAGCAAGAGACCCAGTGCTTC.

The chain has TRBV18 and TRBJ1-5, with D possibly TRBD1 on 6 matching bases. From germline, CDR1 is KGHSH and CDR2 LQKENI. The CDR3 has 13 residues. V gave up 1 base and J gave up 7 bases, with 8 bases separating them. CDR3 protein: CASSPHREQPQHF. In DNA form, the CDR3 reads TGTGCCAGCTCACCACACAGGGAGCAGCCCCAGCATTTT.